This section outlines one TCR beta chain sequence together with its context. Its antigen is undetermined. With 0 bases removed from V and 3 bases from J, the gap between germline ends came to 10 bases. The CDR3 covers 15 residues. Germline lookup yields CDR1 SGHRS and CDR2 YFSETQ. Subsequent to a culture period of under twelve days, CD4+ T cells were isolated. Sequencing used immunoSEQ multiplex PCR; TCRdb keeps in-frame clones, though not all of them. Of tens of thousands of clones detected, about 76% appear once; the ten largest clones hold about 12%. The data stem from a study of vaccination effects on CD4 cells after COVID-19. Whole-study context: Vaccination of participants consisted of two doses of either the BNT162b2 or mRNA-1273 vaccine.

Overall study results and limits: Limitations: small convalescent group and missing early post-infection timepoints.

The rearrangement links TRBV5-1 to TRBJ1-5; D not certain. Sequences were derived from CD4+ T cells from PBMCs cultured without peptide, sampled before COVID-19 vaccination. This clonotype was obtained from a human donor who had a prior SARS-CoV-2 infection. The CDR3 reads CASSLDGDHNQPQHF. DNA for the CDR3: TGCGCCAGCAGCTTGGACGGCGACCACAATCAGCCCCAGCATTTT.